Each of the 27 T cell receptor beta chains below was sequenced from the same sample in a study of blood T cell repertoires in COVID-19. Here immunoSEQ multiplex PCR was the method, and the copy in TCRdb shows in-frame clones only, minus some. The sample carries tens of thousands of clones, about 83% recorded once. The sample was peripheral blood. These receptors were collected from an elderly woman with acute or convalescent COVID-19.

The chain carries TRBV6-5 and TRBJ1-2; 7 positions match TRBD1. Germline V lookup: CDR1 MNHEY, CDR2 SVGAGI. V shed 0 bases, J shed 3 bases, and the junction held 4 bases outside the gene matches. This CDR3 is 15 amino acids long. DNA of the CDR3: TGTGCCAGCAGTTACTCGGGCGGGACAGACTATGGCTACACCTTC. As protein: CASSYSGGTDYGYTF.

The rearrangement links TRBV6-6 to TRBJ2-2; tentative D call: TRBD2 (6 bases). There are 13 residues in the CDR3. Trimming removed 5 bases at V and 6 bases at J, with 10 bases between. The germline gives CDR1 MNHNY, CDR2 SVGAGI (reference sequence). CDR3 in amino acids: CASSAREAGELFF. Written as DNA, the CDR3 is TGTGCCAGCAGTGCTAGGGAGGCCGGGGAGCTGTTTTTT.

The chain recombines TRBV6-5 with TRBJ2-1; TRBD1 agrees at 9 bases. V was pared by 6 bases and J by 7 bases, with 7 bases of the junction left unmatched. The CDR3 is 14 amino acids. Germline V gene data show CDR1 as MNHEY and CDR2 as SVGAGI. The DNA for the CDR3 is TGTGCCAGCAGGGGACAGGGAAGATGGAATGAGCAGTTCTTC. This codes for CASRGQGRWNEQFF.

The chain links TRBV7-9 to TRBJ2-7, with D maybe TRBD2 (7 bases). Per the germline V gene, CDR1 is SEHNR and CDR2 is FQNEAQ (reference sequence). This CDR3 has 15 amino acids. With 5 bases removed from V and 2 bases from J, the gap between germline ends came to 16 bases. For the CDR3, the DNA is TGTGCCAGCAGCCCAAGGGGGGCGGGAGCCTACGAGCAGTACTTC. It codes for CASSPRGAGAYEQYF.

The chain combines TRBV7-6 with TRBJ2-5, with D possibly matching TRBD1 (6 bases). Germline-derived CDR1 and CDR2 are SGHVS and FNYEAQ. The CDR3 consists of 13 residues. V dropped 5 bases and J dropped 5 bases, with 12 bases sitting between them. CDR3 in amino acids: CASSPGQWETQYF. The CDR3 DNA follows: TGTGCCAGCAGCCCAGGACAGTGGGAGACCCAGTACTTC.

The V and J genes are TRBV16 and TRBJ2-2; 9 positions agree with TRBD1. Germline V gene data show CDR1 as KGHSY and CDR2 as FQNENV. The CDR3 has 15 residues. V lost 0 bases, J lost 7 bases, and 3 bases stayed unmatched. The CDR3, as DNA: TGTGCCAGCAGCCAATCTACAGGGGGCATCGGGGAGCTGTTTTTT. It translates to CASSQSTGGIGELFF.

CDR3 sequence (DNA): TGTGCCAGCAGAGACCGGACAGCGAACACCGGGGAGCTGTTTTTT. Protein sequence: CASRDRTANTGELFF. The rearrangement uses TRBV2 and TRBJ2-2; D perhaps matches TRBD1 (6 bases). Trimming cost V 6 bases and J 0 bases, with 11 bases left between them. CDR3 length: 15 residues. CDR1 and CDR2 (germline): SNHLY, FYNNEI.

The V call is TRBV24-1, the J call TRBJ2-7; D is unclear. The CDR3 consists of 11 residues. V shed 12 bases and J shed 5 bases, with 13 bases lying between them. Per the germline V gene, CDR1 is KGHDR and CDR2 is SFDVKD. The CDR3 DNA sequence: TGTGCCGCTCCGAAAGGAGACGAGCAGTACTTC. Residues: CAAPKGDEQYF.

This clone came up a few times. V usage is TRBV3-1 (or the pseudogene TRBV3-2) and J usage is TRBJ1-2, with 10 bases aligning to TRBD1. This CDR3 comprises 15 residues. In germline, CDR1 is LGHDT, CDR2 YNNKEL (reference sequence). With V trimmed by 3 bases and J by 4 bases, 5 bases remained unmatched. CDR3: CASSQGQGWGYGYTF. CDR3 nucleotides: TGTGCCAGCAGCCAGGGACAGGGGTGGGGCTATGGCTACACCTTC.

This clone was seen just once. The chain uses TRBV5-4 and TRBJ2-7, with D perhaps matching TRBD2 (6 bases). The CDR3 runs 12 residues. Per the germline V gene, CDR1 is SGHNT and CDR2 is YYREEE (reference sequence). Trimming took off 7 bases at V and 0 bases at J, with 8 bases between the two ends. The CDR3 region is CASGGSSYEQYF. In DNA, the CDR3 is TGTGCCAGCGGGGGGAGCTCCTACGAGCAGTACTTC.

This chain connects TRBV7-2 to TRBJ2-7; no reliable D call. The V end was cut by 5 bases, the J end by 4 bases, with 12 bases between. The germline V gene has CDR1 SGHTA and CDR2 FQGNSA. CDR3 length equals 13 residues. CDR3 residues: CASSNWSDYEQYF. The CDR3 bases are TGTGCCAGCAGCAATTGGTCAGATTACGAGCAGTACTTC.

This rearrangement joins TRBV4-2 to TRBJ2-3; 8 bases agree with TRBD1. The CDR3 spans 17 residues. V trimming: 2 bases; J trimming: 4 bases; junction bases outside the gene matches: 11. Germline assignment: CDR1 LGHNA and CDR2 YNFKEQ. The CDR3 coding sequence is TGTGCCAGCAGCCAATCCCCTTCGGGACAGGTCTCAGATACGCAGTATTTT. Translating it yields CASSQSPSGQVSDTQYF.

The V and J genes are TRBV5-1 and TRBJ2-1, with TRBD1 matching 9 bases. This CDR3 is 14 amino acids long. Germline V lookup: CDR1 SGHRS, CDR2 YFSETQ. Trimming cost V 6 bases and J 10 bases; bases outside gene matches: 11. The CDR3 region is CASIENPGTGEQFF. In DNA form, the CDR3 reads TGCGCCAGCATCGAGAACCCCGGGACAGGGGAGCAGTTCTTC.

The V and J genes are TRBV2 and TRBJ1-2, with 8 bases that match TRBD1. Germline CDR1 reads SNHLY; CDR2 reads FYNNEI. The CDR3 extends over 15 amino acids. The junction had 2 bases not matched to a gene; V was cut back by 2 bases and J by 0 bases. The CDR3 reads CASSEQGASNYGYTF. As DNA, the CDR3 is TGTGCCAGCAGTGAACAGGGGGCCTCTAACTATGGCTACACCTTC.

The chain carries TRBV29-1 and TRBJ2-2, with TRBD2 matching over 9 bases. CDR1 and CDR2 from the germline V gene are SQVTM and ANQGSEA. J gave up 8 bases and V 6 bases, and 7 bases lay outside the gene matches. This CDR3 region has 13 residues. In DNA form, the CDR3 reads TGCAGCGTGGGGGCGGGACTAGCTGGGGAGCTGTTTTTT. Its translation is CSVGAGLAGELFF.

The chain is built from TRBV5-1 and TRBJ2-5; perhaps TRBD2 as D (5 bases). The CDR3 contains 15 residues. CDR1 and CDR2 from the germline V gene are SGHRS and YFSETQ. Between the trimmed V and J ends, which lost 0 bases and 4 bases, there was a span of 13 bases. The CDR3 loop reads CASSLEIGRVETQYF. The DNA of the CDR3 is TGCGCCAGCAGCTTGGAAATAGGGAGAGTAGAGACCCAGTACTTC.

The chain recombines TRBV29-1 with TRBJ2-5; 7 bases are shared with TRBD1. J lost 5 bases, V lost 4 bases, and 7 bases had no gene match. Germline lookup yields CDR1 SQVTM and CDR2 ANQGSEA. The CDR3 totals 13 residues. The CDR3, as DNA: TGCAGCGTTGTTAACAGGGGTTCGGAGACCCAGTACTTC. It is translated as CSVVNRGSETQYF. The full variable domain, with the rest looked up from reference TRBV29-1 and TRBJ2-5, is SAVISQKPSRDICQRGTSLTIQCQVDSQVTMMFWYRQQPGQSLTLIATANQGSEATYESGFVIDKFPISRPNLTFSTLTVSNMSPEDSSIYLCSVVNRGSETQYFGPGTRLLVL.

This clone was seen a single time. The CDR3 DNA follows: TGTGCCAGCACCTCCCGACAGGGGGTCGGTGGCTACACCTTC. Translation: CASTSRQGVGGYTF. J is TRBJ1-2 and V is TRBV27; 9 bases are shared with TRBD1. From germline, CDR1 is MNHEY and CDR2 SMNVEV (reference sequence). The CDR3 covers 14 residues. Trimming cost V 7 bases and J 7 bases; bases outside gene matches: 10.

This rearrangement joins TRBV6-4 to TRBJ1-2; 8 nucleotides align to TRBD1. Germline lookup yields CDR1 MRHNA and CDR2 SNTAGT. The CDR3 has 14 residues. J gave up 7 bases and V 3 bases, and 7 bases lay outside the gene matches. CDR3 in amino acids: CASSDPGTGRGYTF. For the CDR3, the DNA is TGTGCCAGCAGTGATCCCGGGACAGGTCGTGGCTACACCTTC.

As for this clone: One end of the junction does not line up with germline, which may come from a read error. This rearrangement joins TRBV7-7 to TRBJ2-5, with D possibly matching TRBD1 (6 bases). Germline loops: CDR1 SSHAT, CDR2 FNYEAQ (reference sequence). The length of the CDR3 is 14 residues. The CDR3 loop is CASSLGQFGETQYF. The CDR3 DNA reads TGTGCTAGCAGCTTAGGACAGTTCGGGGAGACCCAGTACTTC.

The chain couples TRBV11-2 to TRBJ2-2; 10 bases line up with TRBD2. The V segment lost 4 bases and the J segment 7 bases; nucleotides outside the gene matches: 3. The CDR3 runs 14 residues. In germline, CDR1 is SGHAT, CDR2 FQNNGV. This chain's CDR3 is CASSSIAGGGELFF. In DNA, the CDR3 is TGTGCCAGCAGCTCCATAGCGGGAGGCGGGGAGCTGTTTTTT.

CDR3 amino acids: CASSYWSGGSYNEQFF. In nucleotides, the CDR3 is TGTGCCAGCAGTTACTGGTCGGGAGGGTCCTACAATGAGCAGTTCTTC. V usage is TRBV6-5 and J usage is TRBJ2-1, with TRBD2 identical over 8 bases. With 1 base clipped from V and 1 base from J, the junction kept 3 bases outside the gene matches. The CDR3 covers 16 residues. Germline V gene data show CDR1 as MNHEY and CDR2 as SVGAGI.

V usage is TRBV7-2 and J usage is TRBJ1-1, with D possibly being TRBD1 (5 bases). Germline V gene sequence: CDR1 SGHTA, CDR2 FQGNSA. The CDR3 is made up of 12 amino acids. The ends were cut back, 0 bases at V and 8 bases at J, with 7 bases in the middle. In DNA, the CDR3 is TGTGCCAGCAGCTTAGCGGCAGGGGAAGCTTTCTTT. It translates to CASSLAAGEAFF.

The chain uses TRBV5-4 and TRBJ1-2; D ambiguous. The germline gives CDR1 SGHNT, CDR2 YYREEE (reference sequence). CDR3 length: 12 amino acids. Trimming shortened V by 3 bases and J by 5 bases, and 8 bases separated the two germline ends. Here the CDR3 DNA reads TGTGCCAGCAGCTACGACATGTATGGCTACACCTTC. Amino acids: CASSYDMYGYTF.

The V call is TRBV6-5, the J call TRBJ1-5; D unresolved. Trimming removed 5 bases at V and 2 bases at J, with 7 bases between. Germline CDR1 is MNHEY and CDR2 is SVGAGI. This CDR3 contains 13 residues. The CDR3 DNA is TGTGCCAGCAGTCGGGATCGCAATCAGCCCCAGCATTTT. Translating gives CASSRDRNQPQHF.

This chain links TRBV19 with TRBJ1-2, with 7 bases that match TRBD1. CDR3 length equals 18 residues. CDR1 is LNHDA, CDR2 SQIVND, per germline (reference sequence). V was clipped by 6 bases and J by 0 bases; unmatched bases: 16. The CDR3 sequence is CASSLRDSKPTTNYGYTF. The CDR3 DNA sequence: TGTGCCAGTAGCCTCCGGGACAGCAAACCAACAACTAACTATGGCTACACCTTC.

This chain joins TRBV11-2 and TRBJ2-1; unclear D gene. The CDR3 has 13 amino acids. V lost 1 base and J lost 8, with 9 bases in between. Per the germline V gene, CDR1 is SGHAT and CDR2 is FQNNGV. The CDR3 loop is CASSLGLVYEQFF. For the CDR3, the DNA is TGTGCCAGCAGCTTAGGGCTGGTTTATGAGCAGTTCTTC.